The next 31 T cell receptor beta chains were all read from a single sample in a study of T cell responses to AZD1222 COVID-19 vaccine. Method: immunoSEQ multiplex PCR; TCRdb's copy keeps in-frame clones and lacks some. The sample contains around 120,000 clones, about 85% of which appear only once. The material was peripheral blood, obtained 28 days after the second AZD1222 dose. The receptors were sampled from an adult who received the AZD1222 COVID-19 vaccine.

The chain has TRBV7-2 and TRBJ1-1, with D perhaps matching TRBD1 (5 bases). The germline V gene has CDR1 SGHTA and CDR2 FQGNSA. The CDR3 consists of 15 residues. Trimming left V 3 bases short and J 3 bases short, with 14 bases between. The CDR3 nucleotides are TGTGCCAGCAGCTTTTCATCGGGGCAATACACTGAAGCTTTCTTT. It yields the protein CASSFSSGQYTEAFF.

The chain joins TRBV18 to TRBJ1-2; maybe TRBD1 (5 bases). CDR1 KGHSH and CDR2 LQKENI come from the germline V gene. V was clipped by 2 bases and J by 14 bases, with 21 bases between them. The CDR3 is 14 amino acids. CDR3 sequence reads: CASSPKEEGPKGTF. CDR3 DNA sequence: TGTGCCAGCTCACCAAAAGAGGAGGGCCCTAAGGGGACCTTC.

The genes are TRBV19 and TRBJ1-2; D is uncertain. V was clipped by 6 bases and J by 8 bases, with 16 bases between them. This CDR3 has 13 amino acids. Germline CDR1 LNHDA, CDR2 SQIVND (reference sequence). The CDR3 loop reads CASRSGWAGGYTF. CDR3 bases: TGTGCCAGTAGATCGGGCTGGGCGGGCGGCTACACCTTC. The full variable domain, completed using reference TRBV19 and TRBJ1-2, is DGGITQSPKYLFRKEGQNVTLSCEQNLNHDAMYWYRQDPGQGLRLIYYSQIVNDFQKGDIAEGYSVSREKKESFPLTVTSAQKNPTAFYLCASRSGWAGGYTFGSGTRLTVV.

The rearrangement uses TRBV6-1 and TRBJ2-3; possibly TRBD1 or TRBD2 for D (6 bases each). Per the germline V gene, CDR1 is MNHNS and CDR2 is SASEGT. CDR3 length equals 17 residues. V gave up 0 bases and J gave up 4 bases, with 17 bases separating them. Written as DNA, the CDR3 is TGTGCCAGCAGTGAAGCGCTTCGTCGGGGGCGGGCAGATACGCAGTATTTT. Its translation is CASSEALRRGRADTQYF.

V usage is TRBV10-3 and J usage is TRBJ2-1, with 8 positions matching TRBD2. CDR1 and CDR2 (germline): ENHRY, SYGVKD. Trimming removed 6 bases from V and 0 bases from J; junction bases left unmatched: 4. The CDR3 contains 15 residues. This chain's CDR3 is CAIRLAGSSYNEQFF. Written as DNA, the CDR3 is TGTGCCATCAGGCTAGCGGGTAGCTCCTACAATGAGCAGTTCTTC.

The gene calls are TRBV21-1 and TRBJ2-5; no check of the table's D call, TRBD2, against the DNA was made. TRBV21-1 constitutes a pseudogene. The CDR3 loop spans 15 amino acids. The CDR3 DNA reads as TGTGCCAGCAGCCCAACCGGCCAGACTCAAGAGACCCAGTACTTC. It yields the protein CASSPTGQTQETQYF.

This chain links TRBV6-5 with TRBJ1-6, with 8 bases fitting TRBD1. The length of the CDR3 is 15 residues. The V gene end was trimmed by 6 bases and the J gene end by 10 bases; junction bases not matched to a gene: 11. Germline values: CDR1 MNHEY, CDR2 SVGAGI. As DNA, the CDR3 is TGTGCCAGCAGAAGCCAAAGACAGGGGAGGTCACCCCTCCACTTT. It is translated as CASRSQRQGRSPLHF.

The J gene is TRBJ1-2, the V gene TRBV7-9; TRBD1 matches at 10 bases. This CDR3 region has 13 residues. Germline V gene lookup returns CDR1 SEHNR and CDR2 FQNEAQ (reference sequence). Trimming cost V 3 bases and J 7 bases; bases outside gene matches: 2. CDR3 sequence: CASSFGQGVGYTF. CDR3 DNA sequence: TGTGCCAGCAGCTTCGGACAGGGGGTTGGCTACACCTTC.

The rearrangement links TRBV29-1 to TRBJ1-1; D may be TRBD1 (6 bases). Looked up from germline, CDR1 is SQVTM and CDR2 is ANQGSEA. Trimming removed 5 bases at V and 3 bases at J, with 16 bases between. The CDR3 has 14 amino acids. DNA of the CDR3: TGCAGCGTTAACCCCGGGGGGCGGGACACTGAAGCTTTCTTT. Its protein is CSVNPGGRDTEAFF.

The gene calls are TRBV18 and TRBJ1-1; no reliable D call. With 3 bases removed from V and 1 base from J, the gap between germline ends came to 9 bases. The CDR3 extends over 14 amino acids. Germline loops: CDR1 KGHSH, CDR2 LQKENI. The CDR3 region has the DNA TGTGCCAGCTCACCCCAGTCGGCGAACACTGAAGCTTTCTTT. It yields the protein CASSPQSANTEAFF.

The sample holds a few counts of this clone. V is TRBV7-8 and J is TRBJ2-1; 7 positions match TRBD2. The CDR3 consists of 14 residues. V lost 1 base, J lost 9 bases, and 6 bases stayed unmatched. In germline, CDR1 is SGHVS, CDR2 FQNEAQ. CDR3 region: CASSLGEGGGEQFF. CDR3 coding DNA: TGTGCCAGCAGCTTAGGGGAGGGAGGCGGTGAGCAGTTCTTC. The full variable domain, its missing parts supplied by reference TRBV7-8 and TRBJ2-1, is GAGVSQSPRYKVAKRGQDVALRCDPISGHVSLFWYQQALGQGPEFLTYFQNEAQLDKSGLPSDRFFAERPEGSVSTLKIQRTQQEDSAVYLCASSLGEGGGEQFFGPGTRLTVL.

The rearrangement joins TRBV18 to TRBJ2-1; 9 nucleotides align to TRBD1. This CDR3 is built from 16 residues. CDR1 and CDR2 (germline): KGHSH, LQKENI. J lost 2 bases, V lost 3 bases, and 5 bases had no gene match. The CDR3 coding sequence is TGTGCCAGCTCACCCCGGGACAGGGCCGCCTACAATGAGCAGTTCTTC. Protein: CASSPRDRAAYNEQFF.

The chain combines TRBV19 with TRBJ1-5; D unresolved. This CDR3 is built from 15 residues. Per the germline V gene, CDR1 is LNHDA and CDR2 is SQIVND (reference sequence). Trimming removed 9 bases at V and 4 bases at J, with 19 bases between. CDR3 nucleotide sequence: TGTGCCAGCAGGAGGAATGGGCAGGCAAATCAGCCCCAGCATTTT. This translates into CASRRNGQANQPQHF.

The chain links TRBV29-1 to TRBJ1-2; D unresolved. Germline assignment: CDR1 SQVTM and CDR2 ANQGSEA. Trimming left V 4 bases short and J 7 bases short, with 10 bases between. The CDR3 runs to 11 residues. The CDR3 sequence: CSVVGLFGYTF. For the CDR3, the DNA is TGCAGCGTTGTAGGGCTTTTTGGCTACACCTTC.

The chain recombines TRBV6-2 or TRBV6-3 with TRBJ1-5; D unclear. The CDR3 loop spans 14 amino acids. Germline V gene lookup returns CDR1 MNHEY and CDR2 SVGEGT. Deletions cut 2 bases from V and 0 bases from J, with 5 bases between. For the CDR3, the DNA is TGTGCCAGCAGTTACGGTTATAGCAATCAGCCCCAGCATTTT. As protein: CASSYGYSNQPQHF.

This clone was detected only once. The chain joins TRBV6-5 to TRBJ1-6, with D hard to call. This CDR3 spans 13 amino acids. Germline CDR1 is MNHEY and CDR2 is SVGAGI. V lost 7 bases, J lost 5 bases, and 9 bases lay in between. CDR3 DNA: TGTGCCAGCAAGGTAGAGAATAATTCACCCCTCCACTTT. Translating it yields CASKVENNSPLHF.

This chain connects TRBV13 to TRBJ2-3, with D perhaps matching TRBD2 (6 bases). This CDR3 contains 12 residues. Germline CDR1 and CDR2: PRHDT and FYEKMQ (reference sequence). Trimming took off 6 bases at V and 6 bases at J, with 10 bases between the two ends. The CDR3 DNA reads as TGTGCCAGCAGGACGGGGAGGGATACGCAGTATTTT. Translating it yields CASRTGRDTQYF. Variable domain in full (rest from reference TRBV13 and TRBJ2-3): AAGVIQSPRHLIKEKRETATLKCYPIPRHDTVYWYQQGPGQDPQFLISFYEKMQSDKGSIPDRFSAQQFSDYHSELNMSSLELGDSALYFCASRTGRDTQYFGPGTRLTVL.

This chain uses TRBV4-1 with TRBJ2-7, with TRBD1 matching 11 bases. V lost 4 bases, J lost 0 bases, and 5 bases stayed unmatched. CDR1 and CDR2 from the germline V gene are MGHRA and YSYEKL. The length of the CDR3 is 16 residues. The CDR3 nucleotides are TGCGCCAGCAGCCCAGGGACAGGGGGAAGCTCCTACGAGCAGTACTTC. This encodes CASSPGTGGSSYEQYF.

This sequence joins TRBV19 and TRBJ2-1; D might be TRBD1 (5 bases). This CDR3 has 13 amino acids. Germline assignment: CDR1 LNHDA and CDR2 SQIVND (reference sequence). Trimming removed 10 bases from V and 8 bases from J, with 18 bases in between. CDR3 DNA sequence: TGTGCCACACTGCCCGGGCAGGGTCATGAGCAGTTCTTC. This translates into CATLPGQGHEQFF.

This clone was found a few times. The chain couples TRBV11-2 to TRBJ1-6; 9 bases match TRBD1. CDR3 length: 14 amino acids. J lost 7 bases, V lost 5 bases, and 3 bases had no gene match. The V gene's germline CDR1 is SGHAT and CDR2 FQNNGV. The CDR3 is CASSRTGENSPLHF. DNA for the CDR3: TGTGCCAGCAGCCGGACAGGGGAAAATTCACCCCTCCACTTT.

The V gene is TRBV2, the J gene TRBJ1-1; D not resolved. Germline-derived CDR1 and CDR2 are SNHLY and FYNNEI. Trimming stripped 8 bases from V and 7 bases from J, with 11 bases between. The CDR3 runs 11 residues. CDR3: CASLDWYEAFF. CDR3 in DNA: TGTGCCAGCCTGGACTGGTATGAAGCTTTCTTT.

The gene calls are TRBV18 and TRBJ2-5, with D tentatively TRBD1 (6 bases). In germline, CDR1 is KGHSH, CDR2 LQKENI. The V end was cut by 6 bases, the J end by 3 bases, with 11 bases between. The CDR3 length is 13 residues. As DNA, the CDR3 is TGTGCCAGCTCCCAGGGGTTAAAAGAGACCCAGTACTTC. Its protein is CASSQGLKETQYF. The full variable domain, rest sourced from reference TRBV18 and TRBJ2-5, is NAGVMQNPRHLVRRRGQEARLRCSPMKGHSHVYWYRQLPEEGLKFMVYLQKENIIDESGMPKERFSAEFPKEGPSILRIQQVVRGDSAAYFCASSQGLKETQYFGPGTRLLVL.

The chain recombines TRBV28 with TRBJ1-2; 9 bases align to TRBD1. With 5 bases clipped from V and 5 bases from J, the junction kept 12 bases outside the gene matches. Germline CDR1 is MDHEN and CDR2 is SYDVKM. The CDR3 extends over 16 amino acids. The CDR3 DNA sequence: TGTGCCAGCAGTATACAGGGGGCGCCCGGACCTTATGGCTACACCTTC. It codes for CASSIQGAPGPYGYTF.

The chain recombines TRBV7-9 with TRBJ2-1; 12 bases line up with TRBD2. Per the germline V gene, CDR1 is SEHNR and CDR2 is FQNEAQ (reference sequence). Germline trimming cut 1 base from V and 5 bases from J; bases unmatched to any gene: 9. There are 18 residues in the CDR3. CDR3 residues: CASSLVGLRTSGDNEQFF. The CDR3 bases are TGTGCCAGCAGCTTAGTGGGACTCAGGACTAGCGGGGACAATGAGCAGTTCTTC.

The gene calls are TRBV11-1 and TRBJ1-1; 9 bases map to TRBD1. Per the germline V gene, CDR1 is SGHAT and CDR2 is FQDESV (reference sequence). Trimming cost V 4 bases and J 6 bases; bases outside gene matches: 9. The CDR3 runs to 15 residues. The CDR3 sequence is CASSSRTGEYAEAFF. Written as DNA, the CDR3 is TGTGCCAGCAGCTCCCGGACAGGGGAATACGCTGAAGCTTTCTTT.

The chain has TRBV21-1 and TRBJ1-2. TRBV21-1 is a known pseudogene. This CDR3 region has 15 residues. CDR3 sequence: CASSKVALRFYGYTF. CDR3 DNA sequence: TGTGCCAGCAGCAAAGTAGCCCTCCGGTTCTATGGCTACACCTTC.

This chain uses TRBV7-9 with TRBJ1-5, with 8 positions matching TRBD1. The CDR3 is 14 amino acids. J gave up 6 bases and V 3 bases, and 4 bases lay outside the gene matches. The germline V gene encodes CDR1 SEHNR and CDR2 FQNEAQ (reference sequence). CDR3 coding DNA: TGTGCCAGCAGCTTTGGGGACAGGCTTCAGCCCCAGCATTTT. This sequence encodes CASSFGDRLQPQHF.

V usage is TRBV5-4 and J usage is TRBJ1-2; the match to TRBD1 covers 8 bases. From germline, CDR1 is SGHNT and CDR2 YYREEE (reference sequence). Trimming took 0 bases from V and 4 from J; bases not matched to a gene: 5. The CDR3 is made up of 15 amino acids. The CDR3: CASSLVDRVSYGYTF. The CDR3 region has the DNA TGTGCCAGCAGCTTGGTGGACAGGGTGAGCTATGGCTACACCTTC. Drawing the rest from reference TRBV5-4 and TRBJ1-2, the complete variable domain is ETGVTQSPTHLIKTRGQQVTLRCSSQSGHNTVSWYQQALGQGPQFIFQYYREEENGRGNFPPRFSGLQFPNYSSELNVNALELDDSALYLCASSLVDRVSYGYTFGSGTRLTVV.

This clone has just one count. This chain links TRBV24-1 with TRBJ1-1; no firm D call. The CDR3 extends over 12 amino acids. Germline V gene data show CDR1 as KGHDR and CDR2 as SFDVKD. The V end lost 4 bases, the J end lost 10 bases, and 12 bases lay between the germline ends. CDR3 nucleotides: TGTGCCACCAGTGAGCCGAGTGGGCGAGCTTTCTTT. Protein sequence: CATSEPSGRAFF.

This clone was detected once. The rearrangement joins TRBV15 to TRBJ1-1; TRBD1 matches at 8 bases. The length of the CDR3 is 15 residues. After removal of 1 base from V and 2 bases from J, the junction contained 3 bases not matched to a gene. Germline V gene lookup returns CDR1 LNHNV and CDR2 YYDKDF (reference sequence). The CDR3 region has the DNA TGTGCCACCAGCAGAGTCAGGGGGCTTAACACTGAAGCTTTCTTT. Its translation: CATSRVRGLNTEAFF.

Only a few counts were recorded for this clone. The V and J genes are TRBV6-2 or TRBV6-3 and TRBJ1-6; weak D call: TRBD1 (5 bases). Germline V gene data show CDR1 as MNHEY and CDR2 as SVGEGT. The CDR3 is 15 amino acids. Trimming removed 0 bases at V and 10 bases at J, with 13 bases between. The CDR3 reads CASSYSAQGLSPLHF. The CDR3 region has the DNA TGTGCCAGCAGTTACTCGGCTCAGGGATTGTCACCCCTCCACTTT.